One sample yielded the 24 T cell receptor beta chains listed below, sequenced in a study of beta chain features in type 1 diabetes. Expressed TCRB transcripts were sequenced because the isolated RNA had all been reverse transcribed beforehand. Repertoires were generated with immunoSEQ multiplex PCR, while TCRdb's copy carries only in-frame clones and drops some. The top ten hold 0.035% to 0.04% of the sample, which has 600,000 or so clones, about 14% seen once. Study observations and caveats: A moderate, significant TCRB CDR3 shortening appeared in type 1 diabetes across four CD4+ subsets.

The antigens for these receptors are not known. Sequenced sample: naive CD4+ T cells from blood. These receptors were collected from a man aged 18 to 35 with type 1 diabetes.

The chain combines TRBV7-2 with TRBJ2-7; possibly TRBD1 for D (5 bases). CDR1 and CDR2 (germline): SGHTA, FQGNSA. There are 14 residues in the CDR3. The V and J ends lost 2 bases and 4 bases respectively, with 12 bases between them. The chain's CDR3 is CASSLIQGQYEQYF. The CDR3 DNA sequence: TGTGCCAGCAGCTTAATCCAGGGCCAATACGAGCAGTACTTC.

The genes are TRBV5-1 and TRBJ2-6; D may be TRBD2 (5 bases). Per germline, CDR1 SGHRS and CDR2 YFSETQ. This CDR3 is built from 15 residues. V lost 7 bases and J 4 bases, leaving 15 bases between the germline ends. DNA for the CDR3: TGCGCCAGCGCCCTCGGAGGATCCGGGGCCAACGTCCTGACTTTC. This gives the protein CASALGGSGANVLTF.

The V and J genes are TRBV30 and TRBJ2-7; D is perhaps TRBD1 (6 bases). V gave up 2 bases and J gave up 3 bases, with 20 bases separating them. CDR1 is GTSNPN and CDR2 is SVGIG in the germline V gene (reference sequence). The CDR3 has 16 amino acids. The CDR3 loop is CAWSPSRTGTIYEQYF. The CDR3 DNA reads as TGTGCCTGGAGTCCATCTAGAACAGGGACGATCTACGAGCAGTACTTC.

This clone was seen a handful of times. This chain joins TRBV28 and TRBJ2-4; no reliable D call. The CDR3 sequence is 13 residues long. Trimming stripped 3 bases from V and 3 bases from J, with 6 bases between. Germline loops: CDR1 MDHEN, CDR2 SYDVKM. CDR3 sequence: CASSFGIKNIQYF. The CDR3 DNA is TGTGCCAGCAGTTTTGGTATCAAAAACATTCAGTACTTC.

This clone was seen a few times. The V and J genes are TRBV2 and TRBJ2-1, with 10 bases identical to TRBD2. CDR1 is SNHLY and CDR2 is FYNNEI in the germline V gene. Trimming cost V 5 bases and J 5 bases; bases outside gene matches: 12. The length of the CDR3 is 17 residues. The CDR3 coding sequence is TGTGCCAGCAGTCCTTATCGGACTAGCGGCTTTAACAATGAGCAGTTCTTC. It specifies CASSPYRTSGFNNEQFF.

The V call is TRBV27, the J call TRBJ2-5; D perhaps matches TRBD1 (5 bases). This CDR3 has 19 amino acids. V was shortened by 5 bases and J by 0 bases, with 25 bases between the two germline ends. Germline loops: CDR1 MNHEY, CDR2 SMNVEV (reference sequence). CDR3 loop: CASSESDRIQRKYQETQYF. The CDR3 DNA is TGTGCCAGCAGTGAATCCGACAGAATTCAGAGAAAGTACCAAGAGACCCAGTACTTC.

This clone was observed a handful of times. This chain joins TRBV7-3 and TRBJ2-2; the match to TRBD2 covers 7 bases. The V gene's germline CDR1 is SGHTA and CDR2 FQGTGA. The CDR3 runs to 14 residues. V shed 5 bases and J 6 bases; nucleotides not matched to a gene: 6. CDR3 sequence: CASSPRLAPGELFF. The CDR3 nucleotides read TGTGCCAGCAGCCCAAGACTAGCCCCCGGGGAGCTGTTTTTT.

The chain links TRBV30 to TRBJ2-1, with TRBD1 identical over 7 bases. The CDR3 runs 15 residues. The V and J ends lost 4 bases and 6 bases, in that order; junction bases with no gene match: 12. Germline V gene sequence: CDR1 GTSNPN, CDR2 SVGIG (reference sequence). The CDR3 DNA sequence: TGTGCCTGGACCGAGGGGGCGGTGCCTATCAATGAGCAGTTCTTC. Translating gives CAWTEGAVPINEQFF.

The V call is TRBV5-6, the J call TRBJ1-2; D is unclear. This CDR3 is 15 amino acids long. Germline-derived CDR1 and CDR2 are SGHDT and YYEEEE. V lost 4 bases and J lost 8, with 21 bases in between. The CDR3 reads CASSGPFTPRYGYTF. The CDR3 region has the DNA TGTGCCAGCAGCGGGCCGTTTACACCACGGTACGGCTACACCTTC.

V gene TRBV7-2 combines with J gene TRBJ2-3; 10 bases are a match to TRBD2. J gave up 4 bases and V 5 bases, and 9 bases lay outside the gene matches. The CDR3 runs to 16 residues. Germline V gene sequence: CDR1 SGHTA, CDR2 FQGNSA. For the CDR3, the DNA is TGTGCCAGCAGCGCTCTAGCGGGAGCCTTCGCAGATACGCAGTATTTT. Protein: CASSALAGAFADTQYF.

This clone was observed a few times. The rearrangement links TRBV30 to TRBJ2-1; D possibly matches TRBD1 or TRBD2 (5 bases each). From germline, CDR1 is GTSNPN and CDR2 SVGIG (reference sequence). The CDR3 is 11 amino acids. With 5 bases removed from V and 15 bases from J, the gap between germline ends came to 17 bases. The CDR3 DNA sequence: TGTGCCTGGTCGCCGGGACCCGGGCGGTTCTTC. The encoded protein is CAWSPGPGRFF.

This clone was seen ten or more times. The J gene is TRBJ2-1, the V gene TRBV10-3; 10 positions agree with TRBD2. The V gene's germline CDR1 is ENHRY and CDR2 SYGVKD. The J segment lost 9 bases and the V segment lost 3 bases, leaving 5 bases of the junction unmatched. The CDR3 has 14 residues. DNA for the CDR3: TGTGCCATCAGTGATCTAGCGGGAGTAGGTGAGCAGTTCTTC. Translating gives CAISDLAGVGEQFF.

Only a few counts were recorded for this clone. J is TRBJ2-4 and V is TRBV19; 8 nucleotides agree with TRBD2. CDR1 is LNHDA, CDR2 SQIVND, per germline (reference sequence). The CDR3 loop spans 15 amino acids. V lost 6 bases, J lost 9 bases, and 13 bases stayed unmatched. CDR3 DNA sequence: TGTGCCAGTAGGAGGGTAGCGGGGCCACAGGGCATTCAGTACTTC. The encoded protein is CASRRVAGPQGIQYF.

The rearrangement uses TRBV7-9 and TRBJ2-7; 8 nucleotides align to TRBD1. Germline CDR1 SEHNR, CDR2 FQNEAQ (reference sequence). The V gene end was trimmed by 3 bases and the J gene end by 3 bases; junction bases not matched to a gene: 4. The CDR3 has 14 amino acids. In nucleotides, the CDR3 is TGTGCCAGCAGCTTGGGACAGGTTCTCTACGAGCAGTACTTC. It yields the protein CASSLGQVLYEQYF.

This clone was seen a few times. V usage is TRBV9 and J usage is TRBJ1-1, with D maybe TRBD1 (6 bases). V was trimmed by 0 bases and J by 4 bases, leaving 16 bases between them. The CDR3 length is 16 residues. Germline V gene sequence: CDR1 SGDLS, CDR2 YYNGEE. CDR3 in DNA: TGTGCCAGCAGCGTAGAGGGACACCTCTCCGGCACTGAAGCTTTCTTT. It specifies CASSVEGHLSGTEAFF. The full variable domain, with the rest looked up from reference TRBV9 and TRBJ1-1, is DSGVTQTPKHLITATGQRVTLRCSPRSGDLSVYWYQQSLDQGLQFLIQYYNGEERAKGNILERFSAQQFPDLHSELNLSSLELGDSALYFCASSVEGHLSGTEAFFGQGTRLTVV.

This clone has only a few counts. The CDR3 here is CSARWREGYDEQFF. The CDR3 DNA follows: TGCAGCGCCCGGTGGCGGGAGGGTTACGATGAGCAGTTCTTC. This chain uses TRBV29-1 with TRBJ2-1; 9 nucleotides agree with TRBD2. The CDR3 consists of 14 residues. Germline V lookup: CDR1 SQVTM, CDR2 ANQGSEA. The ends lost 7 bases at V and 8 bases at J; junction bases unmatched: 12.

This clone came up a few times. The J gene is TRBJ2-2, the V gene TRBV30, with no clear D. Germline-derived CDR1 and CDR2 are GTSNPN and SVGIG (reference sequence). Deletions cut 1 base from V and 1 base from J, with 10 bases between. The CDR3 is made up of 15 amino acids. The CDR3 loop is CAWSGGNRNTGELFF. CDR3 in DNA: TGTGCCTGGAGTGGTGGAAACAGGAACACCGGGGAGCTGTTTTTT. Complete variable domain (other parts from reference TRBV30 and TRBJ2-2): SQTIHQWPATLVQPVGSPLSLECTVEGTSNPNLYWYRQAAGRGLQLLFYSVGIGQISSEVPQNLSASRPQDRQFILSSKKLLLSDSGFYLCAWSGGNRNTGELFFGEGSRLTVL.

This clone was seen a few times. The CDR3 DNA sequence: TGTGCCAGCAGCTTAGGGACAGCCTCAGAAGCTTTCTTT. Its protein is CASSLGTASEAFF. The chain joins TRBV7-9 to TRBJ1-1, with a weak D call TRBD1 (6 bases). Germline loops: CDR1 SEHNR, CDR2 FQNEAQ (reference sequence). CDR3 length: 13 amino acids. Between the trimmed V and J ends, which lost 1 base and 8 bases, there was a span of 11 bases. The complete variable domain, with remaining parts taken from reference TRBV7-9 and TRBJ1-1, reads DTGVSQNPRHKITKRGQNVTFRCDPISEHNRLYWYRQTLGQGPEFLTYFQNEAQLEKSRLLSDRFSAERPKGSFSTLEIQRTEQGDSAMYLCASSLGTASEAFFGQGTRLTVV.

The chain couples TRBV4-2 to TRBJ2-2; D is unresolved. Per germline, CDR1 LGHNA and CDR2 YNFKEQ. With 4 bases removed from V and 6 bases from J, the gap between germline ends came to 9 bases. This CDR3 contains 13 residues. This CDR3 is CASSPPFSGELFF. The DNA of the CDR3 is TGTGCCAGCAGCCCCCCGTTCTCCGGGGAGCTGTTTTTT.

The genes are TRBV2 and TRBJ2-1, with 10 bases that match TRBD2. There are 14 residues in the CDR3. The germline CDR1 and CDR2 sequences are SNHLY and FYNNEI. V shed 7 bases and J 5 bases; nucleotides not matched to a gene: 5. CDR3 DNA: TGTGCCAGCACCGGACTAGCGGCCCACAATGAGCAGTTCTTC. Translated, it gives CASTGLAAHNEQFF.

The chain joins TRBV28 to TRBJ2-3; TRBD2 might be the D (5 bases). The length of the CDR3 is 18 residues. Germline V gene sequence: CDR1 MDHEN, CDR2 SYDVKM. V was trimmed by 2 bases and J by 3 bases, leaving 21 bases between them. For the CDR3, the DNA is TGTGCCAGCAGTTTAATCTCCCCTCGGGATTCCTCGACAGATACGCAGTATTTT. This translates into CASSLISPRDSSTDTQYF.

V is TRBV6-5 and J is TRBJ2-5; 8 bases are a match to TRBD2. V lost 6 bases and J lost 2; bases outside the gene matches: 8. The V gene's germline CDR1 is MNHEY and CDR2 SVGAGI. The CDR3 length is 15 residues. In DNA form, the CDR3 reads TGTGCCAGCAGCTCCTCGACTAGCGCACAAGAGACCCAGTACTTC. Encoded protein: CASSSSTSAQETQYF.

The CDR3 region is CASSLISNQPQHF. The CDR3, as DNA: TGTGCCAGCAGCTTAATCAGCAATCAGCCCCAGCATTTT. This chain joins TRBV11-2 and TRBJ1-5; D is uncertain. V dropped 2 bases and J dropped 1 base, with 3 bases sitting between them. This CDR3 contains 13 residues. CDR1 is SGHAT and CDR2 is FQNNGV in the germline V gene.

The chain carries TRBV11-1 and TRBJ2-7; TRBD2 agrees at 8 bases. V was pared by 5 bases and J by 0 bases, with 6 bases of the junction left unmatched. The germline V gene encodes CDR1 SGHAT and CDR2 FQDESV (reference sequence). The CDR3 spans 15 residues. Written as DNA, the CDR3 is TGTGCCAGCAGCCCGGATAGCGGGGTCTCCTACGAGCAGTACTTC. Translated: CASSPDSGVSYEQYF.